These 30 T cell receptor beta chains originate from one sample sequenced in a study of T cell repertoires in cytomegalovirus infection (dated by TCRdb to the late 2010s). According to the study, the label for this sample's treatment or condition signals: in vitro stimulation with specific CMV peptide epitopes to enrich CMV-specific T cells. The listed sequencing device is Illumina HiSeq 1500. In-frame beta chains were kept once TCRdb had trimmed the public reads at Q25 with fastp and called clones with MiXCR. Under each unique CDR3 protein, matching rows form one entry showing the most common genes and DNA. The table for this sample lists approximately 500,000 distinct CDR3 sequences; about 33% of them were counted only once. Of the sample, under 20% is held by the ten largest clones. These receptors are not linked to any known antigen. The input for sequencing was cultured PBMCs, taken from culture after CMV antigen stimulation. Receptor source: a human donor in good health (CMV status not recorded). Some clones in this sample may be carry-over from other donors' samples.

As concerns this clonotype: The conserved final phenylalanine or tryptophan is absent from the CDR3, which likely points to a read error. The limits of the CDR3 on the DNA are not certain, so only TCRdb's listed CDR3 is given. V and J are TRBV7-4 and TRBJ1-1; the table names TRBD1, a call not compared with the DNA. From its first to its last residue, the CDR3 has 11 amino acids. Germline V gives CDR1 SGHVT, CDR2 SQSDAQ. CDR3 amino acids: CASSQGGDSTL.

The table lists this clonotype with many counts. This chain links TRBV28 with TRBJ2-7; D remains unclear. The V gene lost 7 bases and the J gene lost 3 bases, with 13 bases spanning the gap. Germline assignment: CDR1 MDHEN and CDR2 SYDVKM. CDR3 length: 13 amino acids. CDR3 coding DNA: TGTGCCAGCACCCGCCCCTCACACTACGAGCAGTACTTC. This translates into CASTRPSHYEQYF.

This clonotype has just a few counts. The V and J genes are TRBV12-3 or TRBV12-4 and TRBJ1-5; D remains unclear. Trimming left V 1 base short and J 2 bases short, with 6 bases between. The CDR3 has 14 amino acids. The CDR3, as DNA: TGTGCCAGCAGTTTAGGGGATGGCAATCAGCCCCAGCATTTT. This gives the protein CASSLGDGNQPQHF.

In its sample, this clonotype was seen many times. The chain couples TRBV28 to TRBJ2-4, with 12 bases matching TRBD1. The CDR3 is 20 residues long. After removal of 5 bases from V and 5 bases from J, the junction contained 19 bases not matched to a gene. Germline loops: CDR1 MDHEN, CDR2 SYDVKM. The chain's CDR3 is CASSPQGTGGFWRSQNIQYF. The CDR3 coding sequence is TGTGCCAGCAGTCCGCAGGGGACAGGGGGCTTTTGGAGGAGCCAAAACATTCAGTACTTC.

V usage is TRBV7-8 and J usage is TRBJ2-1; 9 bases are shared with TRBD2. CDR1 SGHVS and CDR2 FQNEAQ come from the germline V gene. The CDR3 is 17 residues long. The J segment lost 8 bases and the V segment lost 4 bases, leaving 15 bases of the junction unmatched. CDR3 sequence: CASSSLLRREGRYEQFF. DNA for the CDR3: TGTGCCAGCAGCTCCCTGTTGAGGCGGGAGGGCCGATATGAGCAGTTCTTC.

This clonotype showed up just a few times. This chain uses TRBV11-2 with TRBJ1-1; D is undetermined. Germline V gene sequence: CDR1 SGHAT, CDR2 FQNNGV. The CDR3 has 14 residues. V lost 5 bases to trimming and J lost 5 bases, with 15 bases between them. The CDR3 spells CASSRDRLGTEAFF. DNA for the CDR3: TGTGCCAGCAGCCGCGACCGGTTAGGGACTGAAGCTTTCTTT.

This clonotype showed up just a few times. The chain recombines TRBV7-9 with TRBJ1-2; TRBD1 aligns across 8 bases. Germline CDR1 SEHNR, CDR2 FQNEAQ (reference sequence). V shed 5 bases and J 7 bases; nucleotides not matched to a gene: 15. The CDR3 consists of 16 residues. The CDR3 nucleotides read TGTGCCAGCAGCCTCCCGTGGACAGGGAAGGAATCTGGCTACACCTTC. Amino acids: CASSLPWTGKESGYTF.

The chain links TRBV6-1 to TRBJ1-1, with D unresolved. Trimming took off 0 bases at V and 0 bases at J, with 5 bases between the two ends. Germline V CDR1 and CDR2: MNHNS, SASEGT. The CDR3 covers 14 residues. The CDR3 sequence is CASSEAGLNTEAFF. DNA of the CDR3: TGTGCCAGCAGTGAAGCAGGTCTGAACACTGAAGCTTTCTTT.

The J gene is TRBJ2-5, the V gene TRBV29-1; a weak D match, TRBD1 (5 bases). The CDR3 totals 14 residues. Germline V CDR1 and CDR2: SQVTM, ANQGSEA. V shed 4 bases and J shed 0 bases, with 12 bases lying between them. The CDR3 bases are TGCAGCGTTGTGGGGCAGTGGTACCAAGAGACCCAGTACTTC. Its translation is CSVVGQWYQETQYF.

This clonotype was picked up many times. This rearrangement joins TRBV7-2 to TRBJ1-2, with TRBD1 matching over 8 bases. V lost 5 bases to trimming and J lost 8 bases; unmatched junction nucleotides: 7. The CDR3 runs to 13 residues. CDR1 and CDR2 from the germline V gene are SGHTA and FQGNSA. The CDR3 nucleotides are TGTGCCAGCAGCCAGGACAGGGTTGGCGGCTACACCTTC. Residues: CASSQDRVGGYTF.

This clonotype was seen ten or more times. This chain joins TRBV28 and TRBJ1-1; tentatively, D is TRBD1 (5 bases). The V and J ends lost 8 bases and 7 bases respectively, with 23 bases between them. This CDR3 is built from 15 residues. Germline V CDR1 and CDR2: MDHEN, SYDVKM. Written as DNA, the CDR3 is TGTGCCAGCGCGCCCTGGGGGTCACTGGGCCATGAAGCTTTCTTT. Protein product: CASAPWGSLGHEAFF.

The rearrangement links TRBV7-3 to TRBJ2-3; D gene uncertain. Germline V gives CDR1 SGHTA, CDR2 FQGTGA. The V end was cut by 4 bases, the J end by 4 bases, with 18 bases between. The CDR3 consists of 16 residues. DNA for the CDR3: TGTGCCAGCAGCTCCATAGGGCTAGTGGTAGCAGATACGCAGTATTTT. Translating it yields CASSSIGLVVADTQYF. Full variable domain (rest looked up from reference TRBV7-3 and TRBJ2-3): GAGVSQTPSNKVTEKGKYVELRCDPISGHTALYWYRQSLGQGPEFLIYFQGTGAADDSGLPNDRFFAVRPEGSVSTLKIQRTERGDSAVYLCASSSIGLVVADTQYFGPGTRLTVL.

At least ten counts were recorded for this clonotype. The rearrangement joins TRBV11-1 to TRBJ2-5; the match to TRBD2 covers 8 bases. Trimming at V came to 5 bases and at J to 1 base, leaving 6 bases not matched to a gene. This CDR3 is built from 15 residues. Germline V CDR1 and CDR2: SGHAT, FQDESV (reference sequence). The CDR3 DNA reads as TGTGCCAGCAGCCGTCATACTAGCGGCCAAGAGACCCAGTACTTC. It specifies CASSRHTSGQETQYF.

V is TRBV4-2 and J is TRBJ1-6; D unresolved. CDR1 LGHNA and CDR2 YNFKEQ come from the germline V gene. CDR3 length: 19 residues. The V end lost 1 base, the J end lost 4 bases, and 20 bases lay between the germline ends. The CDR3 DNA follows: TGTGCCAGCAGCCAAGTTCCCCCGACGTGGGCGACGTATAATTCACCCCTCCACTTT. Its translation is CASSQVPPTWATYNSPLHF.

In this sample, this clonotype turned up a few times. The chain uses TRBV29-1 and TRBJ2-1, with 11 bases fitting TRBD2. With V trimmed by 0 bases and J by 2 bases, 3 bases remained unmatched. CDR1 is SQVTM and CDR2 is ANQGSEA in the germline V gene. This CDR3 comprises 16 residues. Here the CDR3 DNA reads TGCAGCGTTGAAGAGGGTAGCGGGAGGGCCTACAATGAGCAGTTCTTC. Translated: CSVEEGSGRAYNEQFF.

Remarks on this clonotype: At one end the junction does not follow the germline gene, possibly because of a read error. The chain combines TRBV6-2 or TRBV6-3 with TRBJ2-2; 12 bases match TRBD2. CDR3 size: 18 residues. Germline V gives CDR1 MNHEY, CDR2 SVGEGT. CDR3 DNA: TGTGCTAGCAGTTACTCGGTTACTAGCGGGAGGATCGGCGGGGAGCTGTTTTTT. It translates to CASSYSVTSGRIGGELFF.

The chain has TRBV7-9 and TRBJ1-1; D is ambiguous. CDR3 length: 15 amino acids. Trimming left V 5 bases short and J 6 bases short, with 19 bases between. CDR1 and CDR2 from the germline V gene are SEHNR and FQNEAQ (reference sequence). CDR3 DNA sequence: TGTGCCAGCAGCCGTGATGTCGTGGGGTCGGCTGAAGCTTTCTTT. Translated: CASSRDVVGSAEAFF.

This clonotype was observed a handful of times. The chain joins TRBV4-1 to TRBJ2-1, with 8 bases matching TRBD2. CDR1 is MGHRA, CDR2 YSYEKL, per germline. V shed 4 bases and J 4 bases; nucleotides not matched to a gene: 9. The CDR3 runs to 16 residues. The CDR3: CASSPPWSGGYNEQFF. CDR3 DNA sequence: TGCGCCAGCAGCCCTCCGTGGAGCGGGGGTTACAATGAGCAGTTCTTC.

This clonotype was observed a few times. The V call is TRBV7-6, the J call TRBJ1-1; D unclear. There are 15 residues in the CDR3. V gave up 2 bases and J gave up 1 base, with 11 bases separating them. Per germline, CDR1 SGHVS and CDR2 FNYEAQ. The CDR3 sequence: CASSLWADPNTEAFF. The CDR3 DNA reads TGTGCCAGCAGCTTATGGGCGGACCCGAACACTGAAGCTTTCTTT.

This clonotype has more than one count but fewer than ten. The J gene is TRBJ2-7, the V gene TRBV2; no definite D call. Trimming cost V 6 bases and J 3 bases, with 9 bases left between them. Germline V gives CDR1 SNHLY, CDR2 FYNNEI. The CDR3 spans 12 residues. CDR3 sequence reads: CASSQDDYEQYV. The CDR3 DNA reads as TGTGCCAGCAGCCAGGACGACTACGAGCAGTACGTC.

This clonotype was seen ten or more times. The V call is TRBV12-3 or TRBV12-4, the J call TRBJ1-5; D is uncertain. Trimming pared 5 bases from V and 6 bases from J, leaving 8 bases between. This CDR3 is built from 12 residues. The CDR3 reads CASSPFGQPQHF. The CDR3, as DNA: TGTGCCAGCAGTCCTTTCGGTCAGCCCCAGCATTTT.

This clonotype was counted a few times. The chain carries TRBV19 and TRBJ2-1, with 10 positions matching TRBD2. V trimming: 3 bases; J trimming: 7 bases; junction bases outside the gene matches: 6. The CDR3 consists of 15 residues. CDR1 is LNHDA and CDR2 is SQIVND in the germline V gene (reference sequence). CDR3 region: CASSIFTSGINEQFF. CDR3 nucleotides: TGTGCCAGTAGTATTTTTACTAGCGGGATTAATGAGCAGTTCTTC.

This clonotype was seen only a few times. This rearrangement joins TRBV7-2 to TRBJ1-2; D is possibly TRBD1 (6 bases). Germline loops: CDR1 SGHTA, CDR2 FQGNSA. The CDR3 loop spans 15 amino acids. Trimming took off 5 bases at V and 7 bases at J, with 20 bases between the two ends. In DNA, the CDR3 is TGTGCCAGCAGCCAGGACGGGGGGCAGGGTAGTGGCTACACCTTC. It translates to CASSQDGGQGSGYTF.

The chain combines TRBV10-3 with TRBJ2-7, with TRBD1 matching 10 bases. CDR1 ENHRY and CDR2 SYGVKD come from the germline V gene. The CDR3 is made up of 13 amino acids. V shed 7 bases and J 2 bases; nucleotides not matched to a gene: 2. The CDR3, as DNA: TGTGCCATCAAAGGACAGGGGGCCTACGAGCAGTACGTC. Translating gives CAIKGQGAYEQYV.

At least ten counts were recorded for this clonotype. The chain links TRBV12-3 or TRBV12-4 to TRBJ2-2; tentatively, D is TRBD2 (5 bases). This CDR3 spans 15 amino acids. Trimming cost V 2 bases and J 1 base, with 8 bases left between them. CDR3 DNA: TGTGCCAGCAGTTTACGAGCGGTGAACACCGGGGAGCTGTTTTTT. Its translation is CASSLRAVNTGELFF.

The chain recombines TRBV7-9 with TRBJ2-7, with 7 nucleotides matching TRBD2. The CDR3 is made up of 16 amino acids. The germline gives CDR1 SEHNR, CDR2 FQNEAQ (reference sequence). Trimming removed 2 bases from V and 5 bases from J; junction bases left unmatched: 12. The CDR3 loop reads CASSLNAAGEAHEQYF. The CDR3 DNA reads as TGTGCCAGCAGCTTAAACGCGGCGGGAGAGGCACACGAGCAGTACTTC.

This clonotype has a count of ten or more. The V call is TRBV7-2, the J call TRBJ2-2; D may be TRBD2 (6 bases). The CDR3 has 15 amino acids. Germline CDR1 and CDR2: SGHTA and FQGNSA. Trimming stripped 2 bases from V and 5 bases from J, with 12 bases between. The CDR3, as DNA: TGTGCCAGCAGCTTAAGTGGAGGGATTACCGGGGAGCTGTTTTTT. Protein sequence: CASSLSGGITGELFF.

This chain joins TRBV12-3 or TRBV12-4 and TRBJ2-5; TRBD2 matches at 11 bases. Losses at the gene ends were 6 bases for V and 3 bases for J; bases not matched to a gene: 6. CDR3 length: 15 amino acids. CDR3 DNA sequence: TGTGCCAGCAGGAAAAGGGGACTAGCGGAAGAGACCCAGTACTTC. Its protein is CASRKRGLAEETQYF.

This clonotype was picked up a small number of times. The chain carries TRBV7-3 and TRBJ2-3; 9 nucleotides line up with TRBD2. The trim removed 3 bases at V and 0 bases at J, leaving 1 base unmatched. Germline-derived CDR1 and CDR2 are SGHTA and FQGTGA. This CDR3 contains 15 residues. CDR3 region: CASSFGLASTDTQYF. As DNA, the CDR3 is TGTGCCAGCAGCTTCGGACTAGCGAGCACAGATACGCAGTATTTT. The variable domain in full, with the rest retrieved from reference TRBV7-3 and TRBJ2-3, is GAGVSQTPSNKVTEKGKYVELRCDPISGHTALYWYRQSLGQGPEFLIYFQGTGAADDSGLPNDRFFAVRPEGSVSTLKIQRTERGDSAVYLCASSFGLASTDTQYFGPGTRLTVL.

The rearrangement uses TRBV28 and TRBJ1-4; 11 bases are a match to TRBD1. The V gene's germline CDR1 is MDHEN and CDR2 SYDVKM. This CDR3 spans 14 amino acids. V shed 6 bases, J shed 7 bases, and the junction held 4 bases outside the gene matches. The CDR3 DNA reads as TGTGCCAGCAGGGGGACAGGGGGTACTGAAAAACTGTTTTTT. It encodes CASRGTGGTEKLFF.